This T cell receptor beta chain appears in the sequencing data of a study of blood T cell repertoires in COVID-19. Study in general: T cells, B-cell-depleted T cells, or PBMCs supplied cDNA or gDNA.

Trimming stripped 1 base from V and 7 bases from J, with 5 bases between. The V gene's germline CDR1 is LNHDA and CDR2 SQIVND (reference sequence). The CDR3 sequence is 12 residues long. The table came from immunoSEQ multiplex PCR; TCRdb's copy has only in-frame clones and leaves some out. The sample shows under 200,000 clones, approximately 87% of them seen only once. The V and J genes are TRBV19 and TRBJ2-4; maybe TRBD1 (5 bases). The TCR was taken from a woman between 55 and 75 years old with COVID-19, enrolled during active disease. The sequencing sample was made of peripheral blood. The CDR3 region has the DNA TGTGCCAGTAGTATAGCAGGGAACATTCAGTACTTC. Its protein is CASSIAGNIQYF.